These 3 T cell receptor beta chains were all obtained from the same sample, sequenced in a study of PD-1 blockade in classical Hodgkin lymphoma. This sample's time point: newly diagnosed, previously untreated cHL patient sample. TCRdb keeps only in-frame clones here, not all; method: immunoSEQ multiplex PCR. Here the sample spans about 17,000 clones, roughly 87% being singletons. The source material was peripheral blood mononuclear cells (PBMCs). The receptors stem from a human donor with classical Hodgkin lymphoma.

This chain links TRBV27 with TRBJ1-2; D might be TRBD1 (5 bases). The germline V gene encodes CDR1 MNHEY and CDR2 SMNVEV (reference sequence). This CDR3 contains 18 residues. V was cut by 9 bases and J by 4 bases, with 30 bases left in between. CDR3 sequence: CASRGRNRFRVEGYGYTF. The CDR3 region has the DNA TGTGCCAGTAGAGGGAGAAACAGGTTTAGGGTTGAGGGCTATGGCTACACCTTC.

V usage is TRBV27 and J usage is TRBJ1-2, with D perhaps TRBD1 (6 bases). The CDR3 contains 13 residues. Germline assignment: CDR1 MNHEY and CDR2 SMNVEV (reference sequence). The germline V and J ends were trimmed by 11 bases and 5 bases, with 18 bases remaining between them. The chain's CDR3 is CAARGANEYGYTF. The DNA of the CDR3 is TGTGCCGCCCGGGGGGCGAACGAATATGGCTACACCTTC.

V and J are TRBV11-2 and TRBJ1-1, with 9 positions matching TRBD1. J was trimmed by 7 bases and V by 1 base; bases with no gene match: 4. CDR1 SGHAT and CDR2 FQNNGV come from the germline V gene. There are 14 residues in the CDR3. CDR3 sequence: CASSLGQGVGEAFF. CDR3 in DNA: TGTGCCAGCAGCTTAGGACAGGGGGTTGGTGAAGCTTTCTTT.